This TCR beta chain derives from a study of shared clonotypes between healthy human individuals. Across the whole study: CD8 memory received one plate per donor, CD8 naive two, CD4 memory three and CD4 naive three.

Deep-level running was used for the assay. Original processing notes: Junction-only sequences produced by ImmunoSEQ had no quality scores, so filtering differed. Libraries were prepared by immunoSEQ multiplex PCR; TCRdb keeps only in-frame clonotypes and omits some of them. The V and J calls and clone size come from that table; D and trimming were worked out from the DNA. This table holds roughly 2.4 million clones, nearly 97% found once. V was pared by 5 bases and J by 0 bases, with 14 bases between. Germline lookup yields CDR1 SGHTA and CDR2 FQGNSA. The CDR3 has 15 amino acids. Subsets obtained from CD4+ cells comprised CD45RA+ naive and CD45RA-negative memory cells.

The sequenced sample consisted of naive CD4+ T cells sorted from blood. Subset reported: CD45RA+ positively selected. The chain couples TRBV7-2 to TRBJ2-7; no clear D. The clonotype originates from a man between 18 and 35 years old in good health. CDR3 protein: CASSPPPSSSYEQYF. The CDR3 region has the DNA TGTGCCAGCAGCCCGCCCCCCTCCAGCTCCTACGAGCAGTACTTC.